The 18 T cell receptor beta chains reported below all come from one sample, sequenced in a study of CD8 T cells in ankylosing spondylitis. Via MiXCR, TCRdb re-called the 5' RACE reads, giving one row per CDR3 protein. The sample includes around 250,000 distinct CDR3 sequences, around 10% seen only once; the top ten take around 7%. The specimen sequenced was blood, either unsorted or a sorted T cell fraction (not recorded which). The receptors stem from a male donor with ankylosing spondylitis or in good health (not recorded which).

At least ten counts were recorded for this clonotype. The chain joins TRBV6-1 to TRBJ1-6; 8 positions agree with TRBD1. The trim removed 7 bases at V and 9 bases at J, leaving 11 bases unmatched. Germline lookup yields CDR1 MNHNS and CDR2 SASEGT. CDR3 length equals 15 residues. The CDR3 DNA reads as TGTGCCAGCACCAAAGCCCAGGGGGCGCGTTCACCCCTCCACTTT. This gives the protein CASTKAQGARSPLHF.

The rearrangement uses TRBV28 and TRBJ2-5; a possible D gene is TRBD1 (5 bases). V lost 4 bases, J lost 3 bases, and 15 bases lay in between. CDR3 size: 15 residues. CDR1 and CDR2 from the germline V gene are MDHEN and SYDVKM. The CDR3 coding sequence is TGTGCCAGCAGTTCCCCCAGGTCAGGGAAAGAGACCCAGTACTTC. This gives the protein CASSSPRSGKETQYF.

The genes are TRBV20-1 and TRBJ2-3; D is perhaps TRBD2 (6 bases). Deletions cut 6 bases from V and 6 bases from J, with 22 bases between. The CDR3 length is 15 residues. Germline CDR1 and CDR2: DFQATT and SNEGSKA (reference sequence). DNA of the CDR3: TGCAGTGCCACGTGGGTAGCCGGGAGTGTTGATACGCAGTATTTT. Protein: CSATWVAGSVDTQYF.

The rearrangement links TRBV29-1 to TRBJ2-2; 11 bases agree with TRBD2. The ends lost 1 base at V and 3 bases at J; junction bases unmatched: 4. The CDR3 consists of 16 residues. Germline assignment: CDR1 SQVTM and CDR2 ANQGSEA. CDR3 in amino acids: CSVEVTSGSHTGELFF. In DNA, the CDR3 is TGCAGCGTTGAAGTCACTAGCGGGAGTCACACCGGGGAGCTGTTTTTT.

This clonotype has at least ten counts. The CDR3 DNA follows: TGTGCCAGCAGTTTAGTCTGGGCGAAAGCTTTCTTT. This translates into CASSLVWAKAFF. This chain uses TRBV12-3 or TRBV12-4 with TRBJ1-1; D ambiguous. This CDR3 contains 12 residues. Deletions cut 1 base from V and 9 bases from J, with 9 bases between.

At least ten counts were recorded for this clonotype. This chain links TRBV18 with TRBJ1-1; D is possibly TRBD1 (5 bases). Germline assignment: CDR1 KGHSH and CDR2 LQKENI. Trimming cost V 1 base and J 6 bases, with 15 bases left between them. The length of the CDR3 is 15 residues. The CDR3 loop is CASSPRVGVIAEAFF. The CDR3, as DNA: TGTGCCAGCTCACCACGGGTAGGGGTAATAGCTGAAGCTTTCTTT.

The table lists this clonotype with many counts. The chain's CDR3 is CASSSRQGNTDEQFF. The CDR3 nucleotides are TGTGCCAGCAGCTCCCGACAGGGCAATACTGATGAGCAGTTCTTC. The rearrangement uses TRBV9 and TRBJ2-1, with TRBD1 identical over 7 bases. This CDR3 has 15 amino acids. With 4 bases clipped from V and 8 bases from J, the junction kept 12 bases outside the gene matches. Germline CDR1 reads SGDLS; CDR2 reads YYNGEE.

The CDR3 sequence is CASKRGGSNQPQHF. The CDR3 coding sequence is TGTGCCAGCAAGAGGGGGGGTAGCAATCAGCCCCAGCATTTT. The chain recombines TRBV12-3 or TRBV12-4 with TRBJ1-5; D is perhaps TRBD1 (6 bases). The CDR3 extends over 14 amino acids. Trimming shortened V by 7 bases and J by 0 bases, and 10 bases separated the two germline ends.

This clonotype was found many times. The chain employs TRBV5-1 and TRBJ2-7; D is perhaps TRBD1 or TRBD2 (7 bases each). Trimming shortened V by 3 bases and J by 0 bases, and 19 bases separated the two germline ends. Germline lookup yields CDR1 SGHRS and CDR2 YFSETQ. The CDR3 contains 17 residues. CDR3 in amino acids: CASSSRDSGAPSYEQYF. Here the CDR3 DNA reads TGCGCCAGCAGCTCCCGGGACAGCGGGGCCCCCTCCTACGAGCAGTACTTC. Using reference TRBV5-1 and TRBJ2-7 for the parts outside the CDR3, the full variable domain is KAGVTQTPRYLIKTRGQQVTLSCSPISGHRSVSWYQQTPGQGLQFLFEYFSETQRNKGNFPGRFSGRQFSNSRSEMNVSTLELGDSALYLCASSSRDSGAPSYEQYFGPGTRLTVT.

This clonotype was detected many times. The genes are TRBV10-3 and TRBJ1-1, with 8 bases that match TRBD1. J gave up 1 base and V 6 bases, and 1 base lay outside the gene matches. The CDR3 has 13 residues. Per the germline V gene, CDR1 is ENHRY and CDR2 is SYGVKD. CDR3 in DNA: TGTGCCATCAGGGGGACAGGGAACACTGAAGCTTTCTTT. This encodes CAIRGTGNTEAFF.

This clonotype was observed a handful of times. The rearrangement uses TRBV2 and TRBJ2-1, with 7 bases fitting TRBD1. The V gene's germline CDR1 is SNHLY and CDR2 FYNNEI. This CDR3 region has 15 residues. Trimming removed 6 bases from V and 3 bases from J; junction bases left unmatched: 8. Here the CDR3 DNA reads TGTGCCAGCAGAACCGGGACAGCCGACTACAATGAGCAGTTCTTC. The encoded protein is CASRTGTADYNEQFF.

This clonotype was observed a handful of times. The rearrangement uses TRBV5-1 and TRBJ2-2, with 7 positions matching TRBD1. Germline V gene sequence: CDR1 SGHRS, CDR2 YFSETQ. V lost 1 base, J lost 4 bases, and 4 bases stayed unmatched. The CDR3 covers 15 residues. CDR3 protein: CASSLLWDSTGELFF. In DNA, the CDR3 is TGCGCCAGCAGCTTGTTATGGGACAGCACCGGGGAGCTGTTTTTT.

This chain uses TRBV11-2 with TRBJ2-3; 8 bases fit TRBD2. V lost 5 bases, J lost 4 bases, and 11 bases stayed unmatched. Looked up from germline, CDR1 is SGHAT and CDR2 is FQNNGV. The CDR3 length is 16 residues. CDR3 in amino acids: CASSPGTRSAPDTQYF. In DNA, the CDR3 is TGTGCCAGCAGCCCCGGGACTAGATCTGCCCCAGATACGCAGTATTTT.

In its sample, this clonotype was seen many times. The chain joins TRBV29-1 to TRBJ2-1; D perhaps matches TRBD2 (7 bases). From germline, CDR1 is SQVTM and CDR2 ANQGSEA. Trimming pared 6 bases from V and 10 bases from J, leaving 28 bases between. CDR3 size: 16 residues. CDR3 sequence: CSVLPGAGEWLREQFF. As DNA, the CDR3 is TGCAGCGTCCTTCCGGGGGCGGGAGAATGGTTACGGGAGCAGTTCTTC.

This clonotype was seen repeatedly, ten times or more. The genes are TRBV5-1 and TRBJ2-3, with 10 bases aligning to TRBD2. The CDR3 spans 18 residues. Losses at the gene ends were 0 bases for V and 0 bases for J; bases not matched to a gene: 7. CDR1 is SGHRS and CDR2 is YFSETQ in the germline V gene. CDR3 residues: CASSLGASGGASTDTQYF. The CDR3 region has the DNA TGCGCCAGCAGCTTGGGGGCTAGCGGGGGAGCTAGCACAGATACGCAGTATTTT.

This clonotype was seen many times. The V call is TRBV6-2 or TRBV6-3, the J call TRBJ1-1; TRBD1 agrees at 7 bases. The CDR3 has 12 amino acids. With 7 bases clipped from V and 4 bases from J, the junction kept 3 bases outside the gene matches. CDR1 is MNHEY, CDR2 SVGEGT, per germline. The CDR3 sequence: CASTRGATEAFF. The CDR3 nucleotides are TGTGCCAGCACCAGGGGGGCCACTGAAGCTTTCTTT.

This clonotype was seen at least ten times. This chain links TRBV12-3 or TRBV12-4 with TRBJ1-1; the D is unclear. This CDR3 contains 15 residues. Trimming took off 5 bases at V and 1 base at J, with 14 bases between the two ends. The CDR3 bases are TGTGCCAGCAGTCTGAATCCATTTGGGAACACTGAAGCTTTCTTT. It translates to CASSLNPFGNTEAFF.

This clonotype showed up many times. The chain joins TRBV20-1 to TRBJ2-5, with TRBD2 matching over 7 bases. With 5 bases clipped from V and 5 bases from J, the junction kept 5 bases outside the gene matches. From germline, CDR1 is DFQATT and CDR2 SNEGSKA (reference sequence). CDR3 size: 12 residues. CDR3 in DNA: TGCAGTGCTCCCTTGCGGGGGGAGACCCAGTACTTC. The encoded protein is CSAPLRGETQYF.